This T cell receptor beta chain was observed in a study of T cell repertoires in aging, cancer and after chemotherapy. Study-level points and caveats: Hematological cancer patients had lymphoid organ infiltration that may impair thymic emigration or T cell expansion.

A mixed TRB-A/B primer pool amplified rearranged TRB by multiplex touch-down PCR. TCRdb used MiXCR to reprocess the multiplex PCR reads, holding one entry per CDR3 protein. Of more than 2,500 distinct CDR3 sequences listed, roughly 20% are singletons. Amplification of TCR beta used genomic DNA extracted from peripheral blood. The CDR3 has 17 residues. Per germline, CDR1 KGHSH and CDR2 LQKENI. Note on this clonotype: Its antigen is as yet unknown. One base away lies a much larger clone, so this may be a sequencing read error.

The receptor was derived from a human donor with a blood cancer. The sequenced material came from blood. The V gene is TRBV18, the J gene TRBJ1-1, with a weak D call TRBD1 (6 bases). The DNA for the CDR3 is TGTGCCAACTCACCACTACCACCGACAGGATCAAACACTGAAGCTTTCTTT. Its protein is CANSPLPPTGSNTEAFF.